Below, 25 T cell receptor beta chains from the same sample are listed, as sequenced in a study of radiation and T cells in renal cell carcinoma. Treatment noted: treatment-naive control, cytoreductive nephrectomy. Assay used: immunoSEQ multiplex PCR; TCRdb lists only in-frame clones, some missing. The top ten clones hold 10% to 15% of a sample with 13,000 or so clones, 57% of them seen once. Sample: tumor tissue, taken from a patient whose treatment was nephrectomy without radiotherapy. These receptor sequences come from a man aged 50 to 60 with renal cell carcinoma.

In its sample, this clone was seen a few times. This CDR3 is CASSVGGGSTEAFF. CDR3 nucleotide sequence: TGTGCCAGCAGCGTAGGGGGGGGGAGCACTGAAGCTTTCTTT. This chain connects TRBV9 to TRBJ1-1; D may be TRBD1 (5 bases). CDR3 length: 14 residues. Germline CDR1 and CDR2: SGDLS and YYNGEE. V was cut by 0 bases and J by 4 bases, with 10 bases left in between.

This chain links TRBV18 with TRBJ1-2; no clear D gene. The length of the CDR3 is 13 residues. Germline-derived CDR1 and CDR2 are KGHSH and LQKENI. V lost 5 bases, J lost 4 bases, and 11 bases lay in between. The DNA of the CDR3 is TGTGCCAGCTCAGACGCCTCGGGCTATGGCTACACCTTC. Its protein product is CASSDASGYGYTF. Filled out from reference TRBV18 and TRBJ1-2, the complete variable domain reads NAGVMQNPRHLVRRRGQEARLRCSPMKGHSHVYWYRQLPEEGLKFMVYLQKENIIDESGMPKERFSAEFPKEGPSILRIQQVVRGDSAAYFCASSDASGYGYTFGSGTRLTVV.

This clone rates as medium-sized. The chain is built from TRBV5-6 and TRBJ1-1, with a weak D call TRBD1 (5 bases). Per germline, CDR1 SGHDT and CDR2 YYEEEE. The length of the CDR3 is 17 residues. V lost 4 bases, J lost 1 base, and 20 bases lay in between. The CDR3 protein is CASSPLGGGNGNTEAFF. The CDR3 DNA reads TGTGCCAGCAGCCCCCTCGGGGGAGGGAATGGGAACACTGAAGCTTTCTTT.

The chain recombines TRBV7-2 with TRBJ1-2, with D tentatively TRBD1 (5 bases). V was clipped by 2 bases and J by 4 bases, with 17 bases between them. Germline CDR1 is SGHTA and CDR2 is FQGNSA. There are 16 residues in the CDR3. Here the CDR3 reads CASSLSWAGPTYGYTF. DNA of the CDR3: TGTGCCAGCAGCTTAAGTTGGGCAGGGCCTACCTATGGCTACACCTTC.

In this sample, this clone is medium-sized (0.01 to 0.1%). The V call is TRBV6-1, the J call TRBJ2-2; D unresolved. Germline CDR1 MNHNS, CDR2 SASEGT. The CDR3 length is 15 residues. Between the trimmed V and J ends, which lost 7 bases and 0 bases, there was a span of 12 bases. The CDR3 loop reads CASIGRKPNTGELFF. The CDR3 bases are TGTGCCAGCATCGGAAGAAAACCGAACACCGGGGAGCTGTTTTTT.

Comment on this clone: Here the CDR3 omits its conserved ending phenylalanine or tryptophan, so a read error is the likely source. The DNA is omitted, as the CDR3 cannot be located on it reliably, and the CDR3 follows TCRdb's listing. This rearrangement joins TRBV4-1 to TRBJ2-7; the tabulated D call, TRBD1, remains unverified against the DNA. The germline V gene has CDR1 MGHRA and CDR2 YSYEKL. The CDR3 comprises 13 residues, both ends counted. This CDR3 reads CASSHAPGQVFLL.

CDR3 bases: TGCGCCAGCAGCTCGGCCCAGGGACAGCTCTCTGGAAACACCATATATTTT. It yields the protein CASSSAQGQLSGNTIYF. The chain recombines TRBV5-1 with TRBJ1-3; 7 bases agree with TRBD1. After removal of 3 bases from V and 0 bases from J, the junction contained 9 bases not matched to a gene. Germline V gene sequence: CDR1 SGHRS, CDR2 YFSETQ. The CDR3 sequence is 17 residues long.

This chain uses TRBV18 with TRBJ2-1; D possibly matches TRBD1 or TRBD2 (5 bases each). V lost 6 bases and J lost 0, with 15 bases in between. Per germline, CDR1 KGHSH and CDR2 LQKENI. There are 16 residues in the CDR3. CDR3 DNA sequence: TGTGCCAGCTCGCAGGGACCTCCGAGCTCCTACAATGAGCAGTTCTTC. Protein product: CASSQGPPSSYNEQFF.

V gene TRBV5-5 combines with J gene TRBJ2-2, with 10 bases fitting TRBD2. Unmatched junction bases numbered 9, after V lost 2 bases and J lost 2 bases. The CDR3 consists of 18 residues. Germline CDR1 and CDR2: SGHKS and YYEKEE (reference sequence). In DNA form, the CDR3 reads TGTGCCAGCAGCTTAGGGATAGCGGGGGGCATTAACACCGGGGAGCTGTTTTTT. This encodes CASSLGIAGGINTGELFF.

The chain has TRBV7-7 and TRBJ2-2, with a possible D match to TRBD1 (5 bases). CDR3 length: 14 residues. Germline V gene data show CDR1 as SSHAT and CDR2 as FNYEAQ (reference sequence). The CDR3, as DNA: TGTGCGGTTGCGACAGCGATAAACACCGGGGAGCTGTTTTTT. Encoded protein: CAVATAINTGELFF.

The chain recombines TRBV4-2 with TRBJ1-4, with 8 bases aligning to TRBD1. The CDR3 consists of 15 residues. Germline V gene data show CDR1 as LGHNA and CDR2 as YNFKEQ. V was clipped by 5 bases and J by 3 bases; unmatched bases: 5. The CDR3 sequence: CASSFPGQANEKLFF. CDR3 bases: TGTGCCAGCAGCTTTCCGGGACAGGCTAATGAAAAACTGTTTTTT.

The V call is TRBV10-1, the J call TRBJ2-4; 8 nucleotides line up with TRBD2. CDR1 is WNHNN, CDR2 SYGVQD, per germline (reference sequence). The CDR3 is 17 residues long. After removal of 0 bases from V and 2 bases from J, the junction contained 6 bases not matched to a gene. Written as DNA, the CDR3 is TGCGCCAGCAGTGAGTCGGTCGGGAGGGAGCCCAAAAACATTCAGTACTTC. Translating gives CASSESVGREPKNIQYF.

The sample holds a few counts of this clone. The rearrangement links TRBV9 to TRBJ2-2; no clear D gene. This CDR3 is built from 14 residues. With 0 bases removed from V and 4 bases from J, the gap between germline ends came to 7 bases. From germline, CDR1 is SGDLS and CDR2 YYNGEE. The CDR3 protein is CASSVGQATGELFF. The DNA for the CDR3 is TGTGCCAGCAGCGTAGGTCAAGCCACCGGGGAGCTGTTTTTT.

The gene calls are TRBV19 and TRBJ1-3; D is uncertain. The CDR3 has 15 amino acids. V was trimmed by 7 bases and J by 2 bases, leaving 15 bases between them. Germline V gene data show CDR1 as LNHDA and CDR2 as SQIVND (reference sequence). The CDR3 region has the DNA TGTGCCAGTACCCAAGGAAGGGAGCCTGGAAACACCATATATTTT. Residues: CASTQGREPGNTIYF.

V and J are TRBV11-3 and TRBJ2-7, with 7 bases fitting TRBD1. With V trimmed by 3 bases and J by 3 bases, 5 bases remained unmatched. This CDR3 is 14 amino acids long. Per the germline V gene, CDR1 is SGHNT and CDR2 is YENEEA. In DNA, the CDR3 is TGTGCCAGCAGCTTCGGCAGGGGGAGCTACGAGCAGTACTTC. Protein sequence: CASSFGRGSYEQYF. Complete variable domain (other parts from reference TRBV11-3 and TRBJ2-7): EAGVVQSPRYKIIEKKQPVAFWCNPISGHNTLYWYLQNLGQGPELLIRYENEEAVDDSQLPKDRFSAERLKGVDSTLKIQPAELGDSAVYLCASSFGRGSYEQYFGPGTRLTVT.

The CDR3 spells CASSSISGLDTDTQYF. In DNA form, the CDR3 reads TGCGCCAGCAGCTCAATTAGCGGCCTCGACACAGATACGCAGTATTTT. This rearrangement joins TRBV5-1 to TRBJ2-3; perhaps TRBD2 as D (6 bases). Trimming pared 3 bases from V and 2 bases from J, leaving 16 bases between. Germline CDR1 is SGHRS and CDR2 is YFSETQ. This CDR3 region has 16 residues.

The chain is built from TRBV19 and TRBJ1-6, with D unclear. This CDR3 region has 13 residues. Germline assignment: CDR1 LNHDA and CDR2 SQIVND (reference sequence). V was trimmed by 5 bases and J by 1 base, leaving 3 bases between them. The CDR3 coding sequence is TGTGCCAGTAGTCCTTCCTATAATTCACCCCTCCACTTT. Translation: CASSPSYNSPLHF. The whole variable domain, filled in from reference TRBV19 and TRBJ1-6, reads DGGITQSPKYLFRKEGQNVTLSCEQNLNHDAMYWYRQDPGQGLRLIYYSQIVNDFQKGDIAEGYSVSREKKESFPLTVTSAQKNPTAFYLCASSPSYNSPLHFGNGTRLTVT.

This chain joins TRBV6-5 and TRBJ2-2, with 7 positions matching TRBD2. V shed 7 bases, J shed 1 base, and the junction held 6 bases outside the gene matches. This CDR3 has 15 residues. CDR1 is MNHEY and CDR2 is SVGAGI in the germline V gene. The CDR3 sequence: CASTPGGLNTGELFF. The CDR3 DNA reads TGTGCCAGCACCCCGGGGGGACTGAACACCGGGGAGCTGTTTTTT.

This clone is medium-sized. This rearrangement joins TRBV4-2 to TRBJ1-5; perhaps TRBD1 as D (5 bases). The CDR3 extends over 13 amino acids. Germline loops: CDR1 LGHNA, CDR2 YNFKEQ. The V gene lost 2 bases and the J gene lost 6 bases, with 8 bases spanning the gap. Here the CDR3 DNA reads TGTGCCAGCAGCCAAATTACAGGTCAGCCCCAGCATTTT. It yields the protein CASSQITGQPQHF.

V and J are TRBV5-1 and TRBJ1-2; 9 bases map to TRBD1. This CDR3 spans 17 amino acids. V dropped 6 bases and J dropped 7; count of bases not matched to a gene: 19. Germline V CDR1 and CDR2: SGHRS, YFSETQ. The CDR3: CASNSPGRTGEGGGYTF. CDR3 bases: TGCGCCAGCAATTCACCCGGGAGGACAGGGGAAGGAGGTGGCTACACCTTC.

CDR3 in amino acids: CASSLGDLNQPQHF. CDR3 in DNA: TGTGCCAGCAGCTTGGGGGACCTCAATCAGCCCCAGCATTTT. The chain couples TRBV5-8 to TRBJ1-5; D possibly corresponds to TRBD1 (5 bases). Trimming pared 0 bases from V and 3 bases from J, leaving 7 bases between. CDR3 length: 14 amino acids. CDR1 and CDR2 (germline): SGHTS, YDEGEE.

This clone was detected only once. J is TRBJ2-5 and V is TRBV6-5; 8 nucleotides line up with TRBD1. The germline CDR1 and CDR2 sequences are MNHEY and SVGAGI. This CDR3 is 15 amino acids long. V was clipped by 6 bases and J by 4 bases; unmatched bases: 10. CDR3 sequence reads: CASSRDRGGGETQYF. Written as DNA, the CDR3 is TGTGCCAGCAGCCGTGACAGGGGAGGAGGAGAGACCCAGTACTTC.

The chain combines TRBV5-1 with TRBJ2-3, with D possibly matching TRBD1 (6 bases). This CDR3 is 15 amino acids long. Trimming cost V 5 bases and J 2 bases, with 15 bases left between them. Per germline, CDR1 SGHRS and CDR2 YFSETQ. The CDR3 sequence: CASRSGTPLTDTQYF. Written as DNA, the CDR3 is TGCGCCAGCAGGTCCGGGACACCCCTCACAGATACGCAGTATTTT.

The chain uses TRBV5-6 and TRBJ2-7, with TRBD1 identical over 7 bases. The CDR3 loop spans 14 amino acids. The V gene's germline CDR1 is SGHDT and CDR2 YYEEEE. V shed 2 bases, J shed 2 bases, and the junction held 4 bases outside the gene matches. This chain's CDR3 is CASSFSQGAYEQYF. CDR3 sequence (DNA): TGTGCCAGCAGCTTTAGCCAGGGGGCCTACGAGCAGTACTTC.

This clone was observed a single time. The gene calls are TRBV7-9 and TRBJ2-2; D not certain. The V gene lost 9 bases and the J gene lost 1 base, with 15 bases spanning the gap. The CDR3 spans 15 residues. The germline CDR1 and CDR2 sequences are SEHNR and FQNEAQ (reference sequence). CDR3 region: CASQFHSKNTGELFF. CDR3 sequence (DNA): TGTGCCAGTCAGTTTCACAGCAAGAACACCGGGGAGCTGTTTTTT.